This entry lists 17 T cell receptor beta chains sequenced from one sample in a study of control samples from healthy donors and cancer patients. Data came from immunoSEQ multiplex PCR; TCRdb stores just in-frame clones and leaves some out. The sample shows roughly 130,000 clones, 85% to 95% of them seen only once. Sequencing was done on a sample of PBMCs. The receptors derive from a man aged 50-59 years with head and neck cancer.

V usage is TRBV19 and J usage is TRBJ2-2; no clear D gene. Germline V gene lookup returns CDR1 LNHDA and CDR2 SQIVND (reference sequence). The V end lost 7 bases, the J end lost 5 bases, and 17 bases lay between the germline ends. The CDR3 consists of 15 residues. The chain's CDR3 is CASTSLRDGTGELFF. In nucleotides, the CDR3 is TGTGCCAGTACGTCACTTAGAGATGGAACCGGGGAGCTGTTTTTT.

In nucleotides, the CDR3 is TGTGCCAGCAGGCAAGAGGCCGTTGTTAACACTGAAGCTTTCTTT. Its translation is CASRQEAVVNTEAFF. This sequence joins TRBV7-3 and TRBJ1-1; no firm D call. Germline assignment: CDR1 SGHTA and CDR2 FQGTGA. The CDR3 consists of 15 residues. V lost 6 bases, J lost 2 bases, and 16 bases lay in between.

This chain connects TRBV9 to TRBJ2-7; unclear D gene. V gave up 1 base and J gave up 1 base, with 9 bases separating them. Germline V gives CDR1 SGDLS, CDR2 YYNGEE. This CDR3 comprises 14 residues. CDR3 residues: CASSVLSSSYEQYF. The CDR3 DNA follows: TGTGCCAGCAGCGTACTTTCCAGTTCCTACGAGCAGTACTTC.

The chain employs TRBV11-2 and TRBJ1-1, with D unclear. Germline CDR1 reads SGHAT; CDR2 reads FQNNGV. The CDR3 consists of 13 residues. Trimming removed 0 bases from V and 3 bases from J, with 5 bases in between. The CDR3 sequence: CASSLEMDTEAFF. The CDR3 coding sequence is TGTGCCAGCAGCTTAGAGATGGACACTGAAGCTTTCTTT.

This sequence joins TRBV11-2 and TRBJ2-7, with TRBD2 matching over 8 bases. The J segment lost 6 bases and the V segment lost 5 bases, leaving 18 bases of the junction unmatched. The germline V gene has CDR1 SGHAT and CDR2 FQNNGV. This CDR3 contains 17 residues. The CDR3 is CASSRTGGDSLTGEQYF. CDR3 nucleotides: TGTGCCAGCAGCCGTACCGGGGGGGACTCCCTTACGGGCGAGCAGTACTTC.

This clone was seen once. The V gene is TRBV5-5, the J gene TRBJ2-7, with 7 bases lining up with TRBD1. With V trimmed by 0 bases and J by 3 bases, 6 bases remained unmatched. The CDR3 covers 15 residues. Germline V gene sequence: CDR1 SGHKS, CDR2 YYEKEE (reference sequence). The CDR3 sequence: CASSLEGTALYEQYF. The CDR3 DNA sequence: TGTGCCAGCAGCTTGGAAGGGACAGCTCTCTACGAGCAGTACTTC.

J is TRBJ2-2 and V is TRBV9, with D unclear. CDR3 length: 15 residues. Trimming took 0 bases from V and 6 from J, leaving 12 bases between them. From germline, CDR1 is SGDLS and CDR2 YYNGEE. The CDR3 here is CASSVAVSTSGELFF. The CDR3 nucleotides read TGTGCCAGCAGCGTAGCTGTGTCCACCTCCGGGGAGCTGTTTTTT.

A remark on this clone: Other DNA sequences of this sample code for an identical CDR3. The CDR3 is CAWTRTANTEAFF. In nucleotides, the CDR3 is TGTGCCTGGACTAGGACAGCGAACACTGAAGCTTTCTTT. The chain couples TRBV30 to TRBJ1-1, with D possibly matching TRBD1 (6 bases). Germline lookup yields CDR1 GTSNPN and CDR2 SVGIG (reference sequence). The length of the CDR3 is 13 residues. V was pared by 4 bases and J by 1 base, with 10 bases between.

V and J are TRBV4-1 and TRBJ1-5; D remains unclear. Trimming took 0 bases from V and 2 from J, leaving 11 bases between them. In germline, CDR1 is MGHRA, CDR2 YSYEKL. The CDR3 contains 16 residues. CDR3 protein: CASSQEGHKGNQPQHF. DNA of the CDR3: TGCGCCAGCAGCCAAGAAGGGCACAAGGGCAATCAGCCCCAGCATTTT.

The V call is TRBV19, the J call TRBJ2-3; 8 nucleotides agree with TRBD1. Germline CDR1 is LNHDA and CDR2 is SQIVND (reference sequence). J gave up 3 bases and V 10 bases, and 9 bases lay outside the gene matches. This CDR3 contains 14 residues. CDR3 amino acids: CATCRDRLTDTQYF. In DNA form, the CDR3 reads TGTGCCACCTGCCGGGACAGGTTAACAGATACGCAGTATTTT.

The chain couples TRBV7-8 to TRBJ2-7; TRBD1 agrees at 7 bases. The length of the CDR3 is 13 residues. Looked up from germline, CDR1 is SGHVS and CDR2 is FQNEAQ. V was pared by 5 bases and J by 3 bases, with 4 bases of the junction left unmatched. For the CDR3, the DNA is TGTGCCAGCAGCAGGACAGGAGACTACGAGCAGTACTTC. Its protein product is CASSRTGDYEQYF.

The CDR3: CASSQRDKGAFF. The CDR3 region has the DNA TGTGCCAGCAGCCAACGAGACAAAGGAGCTTTCTTT. The chain is built from TRBV3-1 (or the pseudogene TRBV3-2) and TRBJ1-1; D is undetermined. The germline gives CDR1 LGHDT, CDR2 YNNKEL (reference sequence). The V end lost 2 bases, the J end lost 10 bases, and 11 bases lay between the germline ends. The CDR3 has 12 residues.

As for this clone: Different DNA sequences within this sample yield the same CDR3. This rearrangement joins TRBV7-2 to TRBJ1-1; possible D gene TRBD1, 5 bases. The germline V gene has CDR1 SGHTA and CDR2 FQGNSA. Trimming took off 5 bases at V and 1 base at J, with 8 bases between the two ends. The CDR3 is 13 residues long. CDR3 residues: CASSLGQNTEAFF. DNA of the CDR3: TGTGCCAGCAGCCTCGGACAGAACACTGAAGCTTTCTTT.

The chain uses TRBV2 and TRBJ2-2; D is undetermined. CDR1 and CDR2 from the germline V gene are SNHLY and FYNNEI. Trimming took off 6 bases at V and 2 bases at J, with 16 bases between the two ends. The CDR3 length is 16 residues. The DNA for the CDR3 is TGTGCCAGCAGATTTCTGCGGCGGACCAACACCGGGGAGCTGTTTTTT. It encodes CASRFLRRTNTGELFF.

This rearrangement joins TRBV25-1 to TRBJ2-3; TRBD1 is a possible D gene (6 bases). The CDR3 is 17 residues long. Germline CDR1 reads MGHDK; CDR2 reads SYGVNS. V gave up 4 bases and J gave up 6 bases, with 23 bases separating them. The CDR3 spells CASSGWIGPTGLDTQYF. Here the CDR3 DNA reads TGTGCCAGCAGTGGATGGATCGGGCCGACAGGCCTTGATACGCAGTATTTT.

V gene TRBV24-1 combines with J gene TRBJ2-1; 13 bases match TRBD2. Germline V gives CDR1 KGHDR, CDR2 SFDVKD. The CDR3 has 16 residues. Trimming at V came to 4 bases and at J to 10 bases, leaving 9 bases not matched to a gene. The CDR3 DNA is TGTGCCACCAGTGAGCCCACTAGCGGGGGGGCATGGGAGCAGTTCTTC. Translating gives CATSEPTSGGAWEQFF.

This chain links TRBV18 with TRBJ2-2, with 10 bases that match TRBD1. V dropped 1 base and J dropped 5; count of bases not matched to a gene: 4. This CDR3 comprises 16 residues. In germline, CDR1 is KGHSH, CDR2 LQKENI. The CDR3 nucleotides are TGTGCCAGCTCACCACGGACAGGGGGTTCTACCGGGGAGCTGTTTTTT. Translated: CASSPRTGGSTGELFF.